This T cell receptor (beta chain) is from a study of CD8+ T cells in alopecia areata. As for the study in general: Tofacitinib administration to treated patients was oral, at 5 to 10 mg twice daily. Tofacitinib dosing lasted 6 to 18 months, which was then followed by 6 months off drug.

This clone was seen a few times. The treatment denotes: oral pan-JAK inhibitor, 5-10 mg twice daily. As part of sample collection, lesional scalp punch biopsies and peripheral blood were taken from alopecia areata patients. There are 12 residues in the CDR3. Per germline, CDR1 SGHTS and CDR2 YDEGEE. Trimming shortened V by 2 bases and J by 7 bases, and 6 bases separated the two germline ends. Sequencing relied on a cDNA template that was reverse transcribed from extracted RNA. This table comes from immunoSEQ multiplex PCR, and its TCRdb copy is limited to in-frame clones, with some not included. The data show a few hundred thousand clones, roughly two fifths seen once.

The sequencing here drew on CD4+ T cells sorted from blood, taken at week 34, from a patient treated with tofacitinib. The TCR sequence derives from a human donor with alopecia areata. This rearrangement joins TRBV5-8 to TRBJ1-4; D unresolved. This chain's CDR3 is CASSLTPEKLFF. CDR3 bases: TGTGCCAGCAGCTTAACCCCTGAAAAACTGTTTTTT.